These 23 T cell receptor beta chains share one sample of origin, sequenced in a study of blood T cell repertoires in COVID-19. TCRdb's table, derived via immunoSEQ multiplex PCR, lists solely in-frame clones and lacks some. The sample has over 200,000 clones, approximately 88% seen once. Sequencing used PBMCs or T cells enriched from blood (not recorded which). All receptors come from a young woman who had been exposed to COVID-19.

This chain connects TRBV5-1 to TRBJ1-4; no reliable D call. The CDR3 is 13 amino acids. CDR1 SGHRS and CDR2 YFSETQ come from the germline V gene. The germline V and J ends were trimmed by 9 bases and 0 bases, with 9 bases remaining between them. Written as DNA, the CDR3 is TGCGCCACCGCGTCTGCAACTAATGAAAAACTGTTTTTT. Its protein is CATASATNEKLFF.

This rearrangement joins TRBV2 to TRBJ2-2; TRBD1 matches 7 bases. Germline CDR1 and CDR2: SNHLY and FYNNEI. The CDR3 runs 14 residues. V shed 4 bases and J 7 bases; nucleotides not matched to a gene: 6. The CDR3 nucleotides are TGTGCCAGCAGTGTTAGGGGGCCAGGCGGGGAGCTGTTTTTT. This sequence encodes CASSVRGPGGELFF. Complete variable domain (other parts from reference TRBV2 and TRBJ2-2): EPEVTQTPSHQVTQMGQEVILRCVPISNHLYFYWYRQILGQKVEFLVSFYNNEISEKSEIFDDQFSVERPDGSNFTLKIRSTKLEDSAMYFCASSVRGPGGELFFGEGSRLTVL.

This sequence joins TRBV24-1 and TRBJ2-2, with D possibly matching TRBD1 (5 bases). This CDR3 is 13 amino acids long. Germline V gives CDR1 KGHDR, CDR2 SFDVKD. Deletions cut 4 bases from V and 7 bases from J, with 9 bases between. The CDR3 loop reads CATSDRASGELFF. The CDR3 coding sequence is TGTGCCACCAGTGACAGGGCGAGCGGGGAGCTGTTTTTT.

The CDR3 coding sequence is TGTGCCAGCAGCGTAGACGACCCAGGCTACAATGAGCAGTTCTTC. Protein sequence: CASSVDDPGYNEQFF. The chain recombines TRBV9 with TRBJ2-1; D is unclear. The length of the CDR3 is 15 residues. The V gene's germline CDR1 is SGDLS and CDR2 YYNGEE. Trimming removed 0 bases at V and 3 bases at J, with 10 bases between.

The genes are TRBV5-1 and TRBJ2-1, with 14 bases identical to TRBD2. With V trimmed by 5 bases and J by 7 bases, 8 bases remained unmatched. Germline V gene lookup returns CDR1 SGHRS and CDR2 YFSETQ. The CDR3 is 16 residues long. CDR3 DNA sequence: TGCGCCAGCAGACATCCCAGACTAGCGGGAGGGAATGAGCAGTTCTTC. Its protein product is CASRHPRLAGGNEQFF.

The V gene is TRBV11-3, the J gene TRBJ2-1; D perhaps matches TRBD2 (5 bases). Trimming removed 5 bases at V and 3 bases at J, with 8 bases between. The germline CDR1 and CDR2 sequences are SGHNT and YENEEA. The CDR3 is made up of 13 amino acids. DNA of the CDR3: TGTGCCAGCAGCCCGGGATACTACAATGAGCAGTTCTTC. This encodes CASSPGYYNEQFF.

The chain employs TRBV9 and TRBJ2-5; 8 bases agree with TRBD2. The V and J ends lost 3 bases and 5 bases, in that order; junction bases with no gene match: 18. CDR3 length: 18 amino acids. The germline V gene encodes CDR1 SGDLS and CDR2 YYNGEE. DNA of the CDR3: TGTGCCAGCAGCGCCCAGACGGGGACTAGATCCTCCTGGGAGACCCAGTACTTC. Protein product: CASSAQTGTRSSWETQYF.

This chain connects TRBV18 to TRBJ2-1; TRBD2 matches 7 bases. CDR3 length: 18 amino acids. V shed 3 bases and J 1 base; nucleotides not matched to a gene: 12. Germline CDR1 KGHSH, CDR2 LQKENI. CDR3 DNA sequence: TGTGCCAGCTCACCTATCCCTAGCGGTCCGGGATCCTACAATGAGCAGTTCTTC. Residues: CASSPIPSGPGSYNEQFF.

The chain links TRBV30 to TRBJ2-7; no firm D call. With 1 base removed from V and 7 bases from J, the gap between germline ends came to 11 bases. Germline lookup yields CDR1 GTSNPN and CDR2 SVGIG (reference sequence). This CDR3 spans 12 amino acids. CDR3 nucleotide sequence: TGTGCCTGGAGTGGTGGTCCGGGTGAGCAGTACTTC. It specifies CAWSGGPGEQYF.

The chain employs TRBV4-2 and TRBJ2-3; TRBD2 matches 7 bases. The V gene end was trimmed by 6 bases and the J gene end by 0 bases; junction bases not matched to a gene: 9. Germline V gene data show CDR1 as LGHNA and CDR2 as YNFKEQ. The CDR3 length is 16 residues. The CDR3 protein is CASSFSGESSTDTQYF. The CDR3 DNA sequence: TGTGCCAGCAGTTTCAGCGGGGAGTCTAGCACAGATACGCAGTATTTT.

The chain carries TRBV7-2 and TRBJ1-2, with D perhaps TRBD1 (6 bases). Trimming left V 0 bases short and J 0 bases short, with 20 bases between. The CDR3 is made up of 19 amino acids. Germline loops: CDR1 SGHTA, CDR2 FQGNSA. The CDR3 nucleotides are TGTGCCAGCAGCTTAGCCTTTAGACAGGTCCCGACCTCTAACTATGGCTACACCTTC. It encodes CASSLAFRQVPTSNYGYTF.

The rearrangement links TRBV5-1 to TRBJ2-7; the match to TRBD1 covers 8 bases. Looked up from germline, CDR1 is SGHRS and CDR2 is YFSETQ. The CDR3 is 15 amino acids. With V trimmed by 4 bases and J by 0 bases, 6 bases remained unmatched. CDR3 nucleotide sequence: TGCGCCAGCAGCCGGACAGGGAGCGGCTCCTACGAGCAGTACTTC. Its translation: CASSRTGSGSYEQYF.

The chain recombines TRBV4-1 with TRBJ1-1; tentative D call: TRBD1 (5 bases). Germline CDR1 is MGHRA and CDR2 is YSYEKL. V dropped 1 base and J dropped 6 bases, with 18 bases sitting between them. The length of the CDR3 is 16 residues. DNA for the CDR3: TGCGCCAGCAGCCAAGGCCATCAAATCAGGGTGGCTGAAGCTTTCTTT. Protein sequence: CASSQGHQIRVAEAFF.

The V gene is TRBV5-1, the J gene TRBJ1-3, with D unresolved. V was cut by 0 bases and J by 4 bases, with 14 bases left in between. CDR3 length: 16 amino acids. Per germline, CDR1 SGHRS and CDR2 YFSETQ. The CDR3 nucleotides read TGCGCCAGCAGCTTGGCCGGAGTTTTATTAGGAAACACCATATATTTT. Amino acid sequence: CASSLAGVLLGNTIYF.

V and J are TRBV19 and TRBJ2-5; D is perhaps TRBD2 (6 bases). Germline CDR1 reads LNHDA; CDR2 reads SQIVND (reference sequence). The V end lost 4 bases, the J end lost 1 base, and 16 bases lay between the germline ends. This CDR3 is 16 amino acids long. The CDR3 region has the DNA TGTGCCAGTAGTAGCGCAATCCGGGACTCCCAAGAGACCCAGTACTTC. Translating it yields CASSSAIRDSQETQYF. Full variable domain (remainder filled in from reference TRBV19 and TRBJ2-5): DGGITQSPKYLFRKEGQNVTLSCEQNLNHDAMYWYRQDPGQGLRLIYYSQIVNDFQKGDIAEGYSVSREKKESFPLTVTSAQKNPTAFYLCASSSAIRDSQETQYFGPGTRLLVL.

V gene TRBV5-5 combines with J gene TRBJ1-3, with D tentatively TRBD1 (6 bases). CDR3 length: 18 residues. Trimming stripped 0 bases from V and 0 bases from J, with 16 bases between. The germline V gene encodes CDR1 SGHKS and CDR2 YYEKEE (reference sequence). CDR3 sequence: CASSLATDRTFSGNTIYF. Written as DNA, the CDR3 is TGTGCCAGCAGCTTGGCCACGGACAGAACTTTCTCTGGAAACACCATATATTTT. Full variable domain (remainder filled in from reference TRBV5-5 and TRBJ1-3): DAGVTQSPTHLIKTRGQQVTLRCSPISGHKSVSWYQQVLGQGPQFIFQYYEKEERGRGNFPDRFSARQFPNYSSELNVNALLLGDSALYLCASSLATDRTFSGNTIYFGEGSWLTVV.

The chain is built from TRBV24-1 and TRBJ2-1, with 13 bases identical to TRBD2. Germline V lookup: CDR1 KGHDR, CDR2 SFDVKD. Unmatched junction bases numbered 11, after V lost 3 bases and J lost 7 bases. CDR3 size: 18 residues. CDR3 amino acids: CATSDPSRTSGSKNEQFF. CDR3 DNA sequence: TGTGCCACCAGTGATCCTTCCCGGACTAGCGGGAGTAAAAATGAGCAGTTCTTC.

As regards this clone: Other DNA sequences of this sample code for an identical CDR3. This chain uses TRBV5-1 with TRBJ2-2; 13 nucleotides align to TRBD2. CDR3 length: 16 residues. The V segment lost 4 bases and the J segment 2 bases; nucleotides outside the gene matches: 2. Germline CDR1 and CDR2: SGHRS and YFSETQ. DNA of the CDR3: TGCGCCAGCAGCCTGGGACTAGCGGGAAACACCGGGGAGCTGTTTTTT. It yields the protein CASSLGLAGNTGELFF.

This rearrangement joins TRBV2 to TRBJ2-7; 10 nucleotides line up with TRBD2. V lost 3 bases, J lost 5 bases, and 16 bases stayed unmatched. There are 18 residues in the CDR3. Germline CDR1 and CDR2: SNHLY and FYNNEI. CDR3 bases: TGTGCCAGCAGTGACGGGCTAGCGGGAGACCCCAGTTGGAACGAGCAGTACTTC. Translated, it gives CASSDGLAGDPSWNEQYF.

This rearrangement joins TRBV6-5 to TRBJ1-5; possibly TRBD1 for D (6 bases). From germline, CDR1 is MNHEY and CDR2 SVGAGI. V was cut by 6 bases and J by 4 bases, with 13 bases left in between. This CDR3 contains 14 residues. The CDR3 here is CASRSWTENQPQHF. The DNA of the CDR3 is TGTGCCAGCAGGTCGTGGACAGAGAATCAGCCCCAGCATTTT.

The chain is built from TRBV27 and TRBJ2-5; 11 bases match TRBD2. With V trimmed by 4 bases and J by 1 base, 8 bases remained unmatched. The CDR3 is made up of 17 amino acids. Germline V gene sequence: CDR1 MNHEY, CDR2 SMNVEV (reference sequence). The CDR3 sequence: CASSSPGTSGIQETQYF. In nucleotides, the CDR3 is TGTGCCAGCAGTTCGCCCGGGACTAGCGGAATCCAAGAGACCCAGTACTTC.

The J gene is TRBJ2-2, the V gene TRBV5-6; D remains unclear. V was clipped by 0 bases and J by 6 bases, with 3 bases between them. CDR1 SGHDT and CDR2 YYEEEE come from the germline V gene. CDR3 length: 12 residues. The CDR3 reads CASSLAAGELFF. As DNA, the CDR3 is TGTGCCAGCAGCTTGGCCGCCGGGGAGCTGTTTTTT.

The gene calls are TRBV7-3 and TRBJ2-1; D perhaps matches TRBD2 (5 bases). V dropped 0 bases and J dropped 8 bases, with 14 bases sitting between them. Germline lookup yields CDR1 SGHTA and CDR2 FQGTGA. The CDR3 is made up of 15 amino acids. The CDR3 coding sequence is TGTGCCAGCAGCTTAACCACGGGGAGAACGGATGAGCAGTTCTTC. It translates to CASSLTTGRTDEQFF.